This T cell receptor (beta chain) was captured in a study of lymphopenia after photon versus proton radiotherapy (dated by TCRdb to the late 2010s). Regarding the research as a whole: The study compared the immunological effects of photon versus proton radiation therapy in patients with gastrointestinal tumors who developed high-grade lymphopenia. The 20 or so patients in the cohort had gastrointestinal tumors, were treated with either photon or proton therapy, and subsequently developed lymphopenia. The goal of the study was to characterize the differences between the two radiation modalities in how they affect the immune system. The investigation overall reported the following: Once the lymphocyte count had reached its nadir, the repertoires of photon-treated patients showed oligoclonal expansion, particularly of CD8+ Temra cells, and this expansion drove the decline in diversity. During treatment, patients who received photon therapy lost naive T cells and TCR diversity and gained effector/memory populations, whereas patients who received proton therapy remained relatively stable. The authors looked at the survival association only in patients who died, and they framed better survival with proton therapy as a possibility rather than a demonstrated result. Among patients across the cohort who died, overall survival time showed an inverse correlation with a larger post-nadir drop in TCR diversity.

The CDR3 runs 17 residues from the cysteine to the phenylalanine. CDR3 DNA is the only sequence kept; it has 51 bases, read in frame from the first base. CDR1 and CDR2 were assigned from the germline V gene as MGHDK and SYGVNS. Relative to germline, V is 3 bases shorter and J is 2 bases shorter, with 19 bases between their ends. This clone is a singleton in its sample. Its antigen is unknown. Base quality data are lacking; no much larger clone is found one base away. Libraries were built with the immunoSEQ multiplex PCR assay. T cell repertoires were profiled with deep sequencing of rearranged TCR beta loci together with multiparametric flow cytometry. Imported from immuneACCESS, the table was reduced by TCRdb to in-frame sequences with V and J called. These copies leave out some clones; in studies compared against another copy, an unresolved V gene accounts for under half, and the cause of the remainder is not known. For this sample the table gives approximately 160,000 clones, of which less than 90% were detected only once. The ten largest account for approximately 4.8% of the sample.

Sample: peripheral blood, taken from a patient treated with photon-based radiotherapy. Recombination connected TRBV25-1 to TRBJ2-5, and the D gene may be TRBD1, 7 bases matching. The receptor comes from a man aged 45-65 years with gastric cancer. In nucleotide form, the sequence is TGTGCCAGCAGTGATTGGAGGGGCCCGGGACAGCAAGAGACCCAGTACTTC. Translated, it reads CASSDWRGPGQQETQYF.